This T cell receptor beta chain was identified in a study of blood T cell repertoires in COVID-19. For the study at large: Samples taken during acute and convalescent COVID-19 were collected in the United States, Italy and Spain. T cells, B-cell-depleted T cells, or PBMCs supplied cDNA or gDNA.

Authors' processing steps: How many nucleated cells were present was estimated from reference gene primer amplification. Profiled with immunoSEQ multiplex PCR; TCRdb holds only in-frame clones, not every one. V and J calls and clone size come straight from that table; D and trimming were deduced from the DNA. The sample has 200,000 to 300,000 clones; 85% are singletons. Trimming pared 2 bases from V and 7 bases from J, leaving 15 bases between. The germline V gene has CDR1 MDHEN and CDR2 SYDVKM. The CDR3 sequence is 15 residues long. This TCR came from a woman between 55 and 75 years old with active or convalescent COVID-19. V usage is TRBV28 and J usage is TRBJ1-5, with a tentative D call TRBD1 (6 bases). The material sequenced was peripheral blood. The CDR3 DNA follows: TGTGCCAGCAGTTTACAGACAGGACGGTGGCAGCCCCAGCATTTT. This gives the protein CASSLQTGRWQPQHF.